The present T cell receptor (beta chain) was sequenced within a study of blood T cell repertoires in COVID-19. Overall study context: Researchers got acute and convalescent COVID-19 samples from the United States, Italy and Spain. T cells, B-cell-depleted T cells, or PBMCs supplied cDNA or gDNA.

Original processing notes: Quantification of nucleated cells was approximated via reference gene primer amplification. Repertoires were generated with immunoSEQ multiplex PCR, while TCRdb's copy carries only in-frame clones and drops some. The V and J calls and clone size come from that table; D and trimming were worked out from the DNA. Of about 43,000 clones in the sample, approximately 90% were seen once. The CDR3 spans 14 residues. V lost 4 bases to trimming and J lost 7 bases, with 14 bases between them. Germline V CDR1 and CDR2: LGHDT, YNNKEL (reference sequence). This clone was counted a single time.

The chain couples TRBV3-1 (or the pseudogene TRBV3-2) to TRBJ1-5; D is ambiguous. This TCR came from a man aged 55-75 years with active COVID-19. Sequencing was done on a sample of peripheral blood. CDR3 DNA sequence: TGTGCCAGCAGCCCCCACAGCGGAGGGCAGCCCCAGCATTTT. Amino acids: CASSPHSGGQPQHF.